The 16 T cell receptor gamma chains in this list originate from one sample, sequenced in a study of gamma-delta T cells after stem cell transplantation listed by TCRdb under 2016. Library method: RT-PCR. Reads for this sample came from an Illumina MiSeq. TCRdb recomputed clones from the public reads with CATT; identical DNA rows were then combined. The sample data list 900 to 950 gamma-chain clones, and under 35% of these were observed just once. Roughly 35% of the sample comes from the top ten. The specimen was gamma-delta T cells. All receptors derive from a human donor. It is not recorded whose cells these are; they may come from a transplant donor.

The J gene is TRGJ1 or TRGJ2, the V gene TRGV9. TCRdb leaves out the J gene; it was filled in here by matching the DNA to germline. V lost 3 bases and J lost 6; bases outside the gene matches: 11. The length of the CDR3 is 14 residues. Per germline, CDR1 GITISATS and CDR2 ISYDGTV (reference sequence). The CDR3 DNA sequence: TGTGCCTTGTGGGAGATCCGCCAAGGTTATAAGAAACTCTTT. The encoded protein is CALWEIRQGYKKLF.

In this sample, this clone is large. The sample has other DNA sequences that encode this CDR3 too. This sequence joins TRGV9 and TRGJP. The J gene comes from matching the DNA to germline here; TCRdb lacks it. J lost 7 bases, V lost 1 base, and 4 bases had no gene match. The CDR3 runs 16 residues. Germline V CDR1 and CDR2: GITISATS, ISYDGTV (reference sequence). The CDR3 reads CALWEVWELGKKIKVF. The CDR3 nucleotides read TGTGCCTTGTGGGAGGTCTGGGAGTTGGGCAAAAAAATCAAGGTATTT.

This clone is termed large. The chain combines TRGV2 with TRGJ1 or TRGJ2. TCRdb does not report a J gene; here it was assigned by matching the DNA to germline references. Germline V lookup: CDR1 EGSNGY, CDR2 YDSYNSKV. The ends lost 0 bases at V and 2 bases at J; junction bases unmatched: 4. The CDR3 consists of 14 residues. The CDR3: CATWDGSDYYKKLF. The CDR3, as DNA: TGTGCCACCTGGGACGGGTCAGATTATTATAAGAAACTCTTT.

This clone was observed a few times. Other DNA sequences in the same sample also yield this CDR3. This rearrangement joins TRGV9 to TRGJP. TCRdb carries no J gene annotation; the J gene was assigned here by matching the DNA with germline. CDR1 and CDR2 from the germline V gene are GITISATS and ISYDGTV (reference sequence). With 0 bases clipped from V and 9 bases from J, the junction kept 8 bases outside the gene matches. The CDR3 consists of 17 residues. CDR3 amino acids: CALWEVRGGLGKKIKVF. For the CDR3, the DNA is TGTGCCTTGTGGGAGGTGCGGGGAGGGTTGGGCAAAAAAATCAAGGTATTT.

This chain joins TRGV9 and TRGJP. TCRdb leaves out the J gene; it was filled in here by matching the DNA to germline. The junction had 4 bases not matched to a gene; V was cut back by 1 base and J by 4 bases. Germline V gene data show CDR1 as GITISATS and CDR2 as ISYDGTV (reference sequence). This CDR3 region has 17 residues. The DNA of the CDR3 is TGTGCCTTGTGGGAGGTCTTCCAAGAGTTGGGCAAAAAAATCAAGGTATTT. Its protein product is CALWEVFQELGKKIKVF.

This chain connects TRGV4 to TRGJ1 or TRGJ2. The J gene, not given by TCRdb, was assigned here from a germline match of the nucleotide sequence. Losses at the gene ends were 10 bases for V and 6 bases for J; bases not matched to a gene: 9. The CDR3 has 11 residues. Germline lookup yields CDR1 EGSTGY and CDR2 YDSYTSSV. The DNA for the CDR3 is TGTGCCACTCCGGCCGCTTATAAGAAACTCTTT. Translation: CATPAAYKKLF.

As concerns this clone: Within the sample, other DNA sequences also encode this same CDR3. The chain uses TRGV9 and TRGJP. As TCRdb names no J gene, one was assigned here on the basis of a DNA match to germline. CDR1 and CDR2 (germline): GITISATS, ISYDGTV (reference sequence). There are 16 residues in the CDR3. V was pared by 5 bases and J by 4 bases, with 5 bases of the junction left unmatched. The CDR3 sequence is CALWALQELGKKIKVF. CDR3 nucleotide sequence: TGTGCCTTGTGGGCCCTCCAAGAGTTGGGCAAAAAAATCAAGGTATTT.

The chain combines TRGV9 with TRGJP. The J gene was missing in TCRdb and was found by matching the end of the DNA to germline. Germline values: CDR1 GITISATS, CDR2 ISYDGTV (reference sequence). There are 17 residues in the CDR3. V was pared by 1 base and J by 5 bases, with 5 bases of the junction left unmatched. CDR3 nucleotides: TGTGCCTTGTGGGAGGTCTATAAAGAGTTGGGCAAAAAAATCAAGGTATTT. Its translation: CALWEVYKELGKKIKVF.

About this clone itself: This may stem from a read error, because a much larger clone lies one nucleotide away. The same CDR3 is also encoded by other DNA sequences in this sample. The rearrangement joins TRGV9 to TRGJP. TCRdb is silent on the J gene; assignment here came from matching the DNA to germline. This CDR3 comprises 17 residues. Germline V gene data show CDR1 as GITISATS and CDR2 as ISYDGTV (reference sequence). The CDR3 loop reads CALWEVHGELGKKIKVF. CDR3 sequence (DNA): TGTGCCTTGTGGGAGGTGCACGGAGAGTTAGGCAAAAAAATCAAGGTATTT.

This clone has a handful of counts. This chain uses TRGV2 with TRGJ1 or TRGJ2. Assignment of the J gene here rests on matching the DNA to germline, because TCRdb gives none. Germline V lookup: CDR1 EGSNGY, CDR2 YDSYNSKV. This CDR3 comprises 12 residues. Trimming took 2 bases from V and 6 from J; bases not matched to a gene: 4. The CDR3 coding sequence is TGTGCCACCTGGGACGAGTCTTATAAGAAACTCTTT. Its protein is CATWDESYKKLF.

The rearrangement uses TRGV9 and TRGJ1 or TRGJ2. The J gene, absent from TCRdb, was called here by matching the DNA to germline. Trimming at V came to 7 bases and at J to 3 bases, leaving 12 bases not matched to a gene. From germline, CDR1 is GITISATS and CDR2 ISYDGTV (reference sequence). The CDR3 contains 14 residues. The CDR3 is CALCTRPSYYKKLF. CDR3 nucleotide sequence: TGTGCCTTGTGTACCCGTCCGAGTTATTATAAGAAACTCTTT.

Written as DNA, the CDR3 is TGTGCCTTGTGGATGGTCGAGTTGGGCAAAAAAATCAAGGTATTT. It specifies CALWMVELGKKIKVF. The chain couples TRGV9 to TRGJP. No J gene is reported in TCRdb; it was inferred here by comparing the DNA with germline. Germline loops: CDR1 GITISATS, CDR2 ISYDGTV (reference sequence). CDR3 size: 15 residues. With 6 bases clipped from V and 7 bases from J, the junction kept 6 bases outside the gene matches.

This clone was found a few times. V usage is TRGV9 and J usage is TRGJP. TCRdb gives no J gene; it was assigned here by matching the DNA to germline. The CDR3 has 17 amino acids. V was pared by 0 bases and J by 8 bases, with 7 bases of the junction left unmatched. Germline V CDR1 and CDR2: GITISATS, ISYDGTV (reference sequence). Here the CDR3 DNA reads TGTGCCTTGTGGGAGGTGGAAGGAAAGTTGGGCAAAAAAATCAAGGTATTT. Amino acid sequence: CALWEVEGKLGKKIKVF.

This clone was detected only a few times. This rearrangement joins TRGV9 to TRGJP. No J gene is reported in TCRdb; it was inferred here by comparing the DNA with germline. The CDR3 sequence is 16 residues long. Germline V CDR1 and CDR2: GITISATS, ISYDGTV (reference sequence). Unmatched junction bases numbered 8, after V lost 1 base and J lost 11 bases. The CDR3 region is CALWEVETVGKKIKVF. Here the CDR3 DNA reads TGTGCCTTGTGGGAGGTAGAGACGGTGGGCAAAAAAATCAAGGTATTT.

This clone was detected only a few times. The chain has TRGV9 and TRGJP. TCRdb records no J gene; here it was assigned by comparing the DNA to germline. V dropped 3 bases and J dropped 7; count of bases not matched to a gene: 6. CDR3 length: 16 residues. The germline V gene encodes CDR1 GITISATS and CDR2 ISYDGTV (reference sequence). CDR3 bases: TGTGCCTTGTGGGAGCCCAGGGAGTTGGGCAAAAAAATCAAGGTATTT. Its protein is CALWEPRELGKKIKVF.

This chain joins TRGV4 and TRGJ1 or TRGJ2. Since TCRdb gives no J gene, matching the DNA to germline was used here to assign it. This CDR3 contains 11 residues. Germline V CDR1 and CDR2: EGSTGY, YDSYTSSV. V lost 12 bases and J lost 5; bases outside the gene matches: 10. The CDR3 DNA is TGTGCCCTTGAGCGACATTATAAGAAACTCTTT. Protein sequence: CALERHYKKLF.